This T cell receptor beta chain appears in the sequencing data of a study of HIV-infected children after antiretroviral therapy interruption. The trim removed 6 bases at V and 4 bases at J, leaving 9 bases unmatched. Germline values: CDR1 DFQATT, CDR2 SNEGSKA (reference sequence). The CDR3 length is 15 residues. RNA-based 3' RACE libraries used unique molecular identifiers. TCRdb used MiXCR to reprocess the 3' RACE reads, holding one entry per CDR3 protein. The data contain about 89,000 distinct CDR3 sequences, approximately 6.9% of them singletons. Treatment here: PENTA 11 planned treatment interruption arm or continuous ART arm. Cryopreserved PBMC samples required at least 5 million viable cells. The table lists this clonotype with a few counts.

This TCR was sampled from a pool of human donors with HIV. The chain carries TRBV20-1 and TRBJ2-3; TRBD2 aligns across 11 bases. The sample in question was CD45RA+ CD4+ T cells from PBMCs, pooled from several time points, obtained from a donor given antiretroviral therapy, either interrupted or continuous. The subset denotes: naive CD4+ CD45RA+ CD45RO- T cells. The CDR3 DNA sequence: TGCAGTGCACGGCCGGGGACTAGCGGCGCAGATACGCAGTATTTT. Amino acid sequence: CSARPGTSGADTQYF.